This T cell receptor beta chain was obtained from a study of early T cells in non-severe SARS-CoV-2 infection. Whole-study context: RNA in bulk from unsorted whole blood was sequenced, and chains were unpaired. General study points: In VDJdb matching, anti-spike CD8 responses were favored while private and CD4 specificities went missing.

This clonotype was recorded many times. Its antigen is unknown. From germline, CDR1 is SGHRS and CDR2 YFSETQ. J lost 1 base, V lost 3 bases, and 6 bases had no gene match. This CDR3 contains 15 residues. The protocol attached unique molecular identifiers to individual cDNA molecules. TCRdb re-called the 5' RACE reads with MiXCR, one entry per CDR3 protein. Seen here are about 30,000 distinct CDR3 sequences, around 5.3% observed once, and the top ten hold approximately 23%. The rearrangement uses TRBV5-1 and TRBJ1-1; 7 bases line up with TRBD1. This sequence was found in an adult who was a healthcare worker with PCR-confirmed SARS-CoV-2 infection or an uninfected control (not recorded which). Material: whole blood. CDR3 nucleotide sequence: TGCGCCAGCAGCTCACAGGGACAGCCGAACACTGAAGCTTTCTTT. Protein: CASSSQGQPNTEAFF.